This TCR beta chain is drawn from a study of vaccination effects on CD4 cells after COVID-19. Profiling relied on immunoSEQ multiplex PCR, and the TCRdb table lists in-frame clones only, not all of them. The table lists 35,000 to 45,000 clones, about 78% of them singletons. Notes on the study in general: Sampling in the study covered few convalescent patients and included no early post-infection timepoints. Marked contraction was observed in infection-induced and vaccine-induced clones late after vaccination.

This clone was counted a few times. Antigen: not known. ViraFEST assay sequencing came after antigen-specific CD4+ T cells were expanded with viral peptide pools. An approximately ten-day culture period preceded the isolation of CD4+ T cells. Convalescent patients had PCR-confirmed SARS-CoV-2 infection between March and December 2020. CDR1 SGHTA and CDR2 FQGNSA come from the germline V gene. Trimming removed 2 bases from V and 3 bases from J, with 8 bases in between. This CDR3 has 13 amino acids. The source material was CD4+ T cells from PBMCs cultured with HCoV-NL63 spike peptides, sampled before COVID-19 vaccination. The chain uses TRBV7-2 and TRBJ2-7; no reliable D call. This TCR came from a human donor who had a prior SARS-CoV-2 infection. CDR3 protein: CASSLHSVYEQYF. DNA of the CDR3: TGTGCCAGCAGCTTACACAGTGTCTACGAGCAGTACTTC. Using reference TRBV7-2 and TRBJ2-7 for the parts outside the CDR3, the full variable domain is GAGVSQSPSNKVTEKGKDVELRCDPISGHTALYWYRQSLGQGLEFLIYFQGNSAPDKSGLPSDRFSAERTGGSVSTLTIQRTQQEDSAVYLCASSLHSVYEQYFGPGTRLTVT.